Following are 21 T cell receptor beta chains from one sample sequenced in a study of radiotherapy plus CTLA-4 blockade in lung cancer. Clones were read by immunoSEQ multiplex PCR, and TCRdb kept only the in-frame ones, dropping some. The sample lists more than 40,000 clones, 70% to 90% occurring once. The sequences come from peripheral blood, collected from a patient treated with radiotherapy plus ipilimumab. All receptors derive from a human donor with non-small cell lung cancer whose response to radiotherapy plus ipilimumab could not be evaluated.

The chain recombines TRBV19 with TRBJ1-4, with 9 bases aligning to TRBD1. The germline V gene encodes CDR1 LNHDA and CDR2 SQIVND (reference sequence). The CDR3 is 13 amino acids. V was clipped by 5 bases and J by 8 bases; unmatched bases: 3. The CDR3 nucleotides read TGTGCCAGTAGTGTACAGGGGGCGGAAAAACTGTTTTTT. It is translated as CASSVQGAEKLFF.

The chain is built from TRBV7-2 and TRBJ1-3; D gene uncertain. Germline CDR1 reads SGHTA; CDR2 reads FQGNSA. V gave up 1 base and J gave up 0 bases, with 7 bases separating them. The CDR3 is 15 residues long. The CDR3 protein is CASSLGAHSGNTIYF. In DNA, the CDR3 is TGTGCCAGCAGCTTAGGGGCTCACTCTGGAAACACCATATATTTT.

This clone was detected a few times. The chain couples TRBV4-3 to TRBJ1-5, with D perhaps TRBD1 (6 bases). This CDR3 spans 15 amino acids. V lost 0 bases and J 3 bases, leaving 9 bases between the germline ends. Germline CDR1 and CDR2: LGHNA and YSLEER. CDR3 in DNA: TGCGCCAGCAGCCAAGAACAGGGACCCAATCAGCCCCAGCATTTT. Residues: CASSQEQGPNQPQHF.

The V call is TRBV2, the J call TRBJ1-1; D gene unclear. The germline V gene encodes CDR1 SNHLY and CDR2 FYNNEI. This CDR3 comprises 13 residues. Trimming pared 6 bases from V and 11 bases from J, leaving 19 bases between. The CDR3 coding sequence is TGTGCCAGCAGCGCTTCCGGGGTCAACCGGGCTTTCTTT. This gives the protein CASSASGVNRAFF.

The chain links TRBV4-3 to TRBJ2-5; weak D call: TRBD1 (6 bases). The ends were cut back, 0 bases at V and 4 bases at J, with 21 bases in the middle. Germline V gives CDR1 LGHNA, CDR2 YSLEER. The CDR3 covers 18 residues. DNA for the CDR3: TGCGCCAGCAGCCAAGATCTTTTCCGGTGGGGGCCTTTAGAGACCCAGTACTTC. It translates to CASSQDLFRWGPLETQYF.

The CDR3 sequence: CASSSLASNTGELFF. For the CDR3, the DNA is TGCGCCAGCAGCAGTCTAGCGTCGAACACCGGGGAGCTGTTTTTT. The chain recombines TRBV5-1 with TRBJ2-2; TRBD2 might be the D (6 bases). The germline CDR1 and CDR2 sequences are SGHRS and YFSETQ. The CDR3 spans 15 residues. V was trimmed by 4 bases and J by 0 bases, leaving 10 bases between them.

The chain joins TRBV10-2 to TRBJ2-2, with unresolved D. Germline assignment: CDR1 WSHSY and CDR2 SAAADI. Trimming cost V 9 bases and J 6 bases, with 17 bases left between them. This CDR3 comprises 14 residues. The CDR3 here is CASYPEAVAGELFF. The DNA of the CDR3 is TGCGCCAGTTACCCCGAGGCTGTCGCCGGGGAGCTGTTTTTT.

The chain links TRBV19 to TRBJ2-7, with 10 positions matching TRBD2. Germline-derived CDR1 and CDR2 are LNHDA and SQIVND (reference sequence). J gave up 7 bases and V 4 bases, and 7 bases lay outside the gene matches. The length of the CDR3 is 14 residues. Here the CDR3 DNA reads TGTGCCAGTAGTAATAGCGGGAGGTTGCGGGAGCAGTACTTC. It yields the protein CASSNSGRLREQYF.

This chain uses TRBV19 with TRBJ1-1; perhaps TRBD1 as D (6 bases). The germline V gene encodes CDR1 LNHDA and CDR2 SQIVND (reference sequence). V shed 5 bases and J shed 1 base, with 11 bases lying between them. The CDR3 contains 14 residues. The CDR3 reads CASSLRGSNTEAFF. In DNA, the CDR3 is TGTGCCAGTAGTCTCAGGGGCTCGAACACTGAAGCTTTCTTT. Variable domain in full (rest from reference TRBV19 and TRBJ1-1): DGGITQSPKYLFRKEGQNVTLSCEQNLNHDAMYWYRQDPGQGLRLIYYSQIVNDFQKGDIAEGYSVSREKKESFPLTVTSAQKNPTAFYLCASSLRGSNTEAFFGQGTRLTVV.

The table lists this clone with a few counts. The chain combines TRBV5-8 with TRBJ1-2; the D gene is possibly TRBD1 (5 bases). Germline V gives CDR1 SGHTS, CDR2 YDEGEE. The ends were cut back, 2 bases at V and 4 bases at J, with 24 bases in the middle. CDR3 size: 18 residues. The CDR3 reads CASSFGTWKYSGSYGYTF. The CDR3 DNA reads as TGTGCCAGCAGCTTTGGGACTTGGAAATACAGTGGGAGCTATGGCTACACCTTC.

This sequence joins TRBV15 and TRBJ1-5; D is uncertain. The CDR3 runs 16 residues. Germline V CDR1 and CDR2: LNHNV, YYDKDF (reference sequence). The V end lost 0 bases, the J end lost 9 bases, and 18 bases lay between the germline ends. CDR3 residues: CATSRDTQSSSRPQHF. The CDR3 nucleotides are TGTGCCACCAGCAGAGATACGCAGTCGTCGTCACGGCCCCAGCATTTT.

The V gene is TRBV6-1, the J gene TRBJ2-3, with 12 bases lining up with TRBD2. The CDR3 has 16 residues. Germline CDR1 is MNHNS and CDR2 is SASEGT. With V trimmed by 2 bases and J by 4 bases, 4 bases remained unmatched. The DNA of the CDR3 is TGTGCCAGCAGTGAATCTAGCGGGGGGGCCTCAGATACGCAGTATTTT. Translating gives CASSESSGGASDTQYF.

V gene TRBV2 combines with J gene TRBJ2-1, with 8 bases aligning to TRBD1. The trim removed 6 bases at V and 7 bases at J, leaving 14 bases unmatched. This CDR3 spans 16 amino acids. From germline, CDR1 is SNHLY and CDR2 FYNNEI. Here the CDR3 reads CASRDSGTGVKNEQFF. CDR3 in DNA: TGTGCCAGCAGGGATTCCGGGACAGGAGTGAAAAATGAGCAGTTCTTC.

In its sample, this clone was seen a few times. The genes are TRBV5-6 and TRBJ2-7; D is unresolved. The V gene lost 5 bases and the J gene lost 6 bases, with 12 bases spanning the gap. CDR3 length: 12 residues. CDR1 SGHDT and CDR2 YYEEEE come from the germline V gene. The CDR3 nucleotides read TGTGCCAGCAGACGCTTTGGGCCCGAGCAGTACTTC. Translating gives CASRRFGPEQYF.

The chain joins TRBV28 to TRBJ2-7, with 8 bases matching TRBD2. Germline V gene sequence: CDR1 MDHEN, CDR2 SYDVKM. Losses at the gene ends were 5 bases for V and 0 bases for J; bases not matched to a gene: 9. This CDR3 contains 16 residues. CDR3 residues: CASSAKRGFSSYEQYF. CDR3 DNA sequence: TGTGCCAGCAGTGCAAAGCGGGGGTTTAGCTCCTACGAGCAGTACTTC.

This clone was counted once. The V gene is TRBV7-2, the J gene TRBJ1-3, with 8 bases aligning to TRBD1. The CDR3 totals 17 residues. Looked up from germline, CDR1 is SGHTA and CDR2 is FQGNSA. After removal of 2 bases from V and 0 bases from J, the junction contained 6 bases not matched to a gene. This chain's CDR3 is CASSLIPGGRSGNTIYF. The CDR3 DNA is TGTGCCAGCAGCTTAATCCCAGGGGGCCGCTCTGGAAACACCATATATTTT.

V gene TRBV19 combines with J gene TRBJ1-2; 7 bases map to TRBD1. V shed 3 bases, J shed 5 bases, and the junction held 9 bases outside the gene matches. Germline V gene sequence: CDR1 LNHDA, CDR2 SQIVND (reference sequence). CDR3 length: 15 residues. CDR3 loop: CASSIKGTEIYGYTF. Written as DNA, the CDR3 is TGTGCCAGTAGTATCAAGGGGACAGAGATATATGGCTACACCTTC.

The CDR3 spells CATSPGGVNTEAFF. In nucleotides, the CDR3 is TGTGCCACCAGCCCCGGGGGAGTGAACACTGAAGCTTTCTTT. V gene TRBV15 combines with J gene TRBJ1-1; TRBD1 is a possible D gene (5 bases). Between the trimmed V and J ends, which lost 5 bases and 0 bases, there was a span of 10 bases. This CDR3 is 14 amino acids long. The V gene's germline CDR1 is LNHNV and CDR2 YYDKDF (reference sequence). Drawing the rest from reference TRBV15 and TRBJ1-1, the complete variable domain is DAMVIQNPRYQVTQFGKPVTLSCSQTLNHNVMYWYQQKSSQAPKLLFHYYDKDFNNEADTPDNFQSRRPNTSFCFLDIRSPGLGDTAMYLCATSPGGVNTEAFFGQGTRLTVV.

The rearrangement joins TRBV6-5 to TRBJ2-7; D is possibly TRBD1 (5 bases). Germline CDR1 is MNHEY and CDR2 is SVGAGI. V gave up 7 bases and J gave up 1 base, with 14 bases separating them. This CDR3 region has 14 residues. The CDR3 region is CASNRQSSSYEQYF. CDR3 bases: TGTGCCAGCAACCGACAGAGTTCTTCCTACGAGCAGTACTTC.

This clone was counted only a few times. Within the sample, other DNA sequences also encode this same CDR3. This chain joins TRBV5-6 and TRBJ2-2, with 12 bases identical to TRBD2. The V gene's germline CDR1 is SGHDT and CDR2 YYEEEE. Losses at the gene ends were 4 bases for V and 1 base for J; bases not matched to a gene: 2. This CDR3 spans 16 amino acids. The CDR3 spells CASSLTSGGNTGELFF. The DNA for the CDR3 is TGTGCCAGCAGCCTGACTAGCGGGGGGAACACCGGGGAGCTGTTTTTT.

CDR3 sequence (DNA): TGTGCCAGTGACAGGGGGGAAGGCTATGGCTACACCTTC. It yields the protein CASDRGEGYGYTF. The genes are TRBV19 and TRBJ1-2; 9 bases match TRBD1. CDR1 and CDR2 (germline): LNHDA, SQIVND (reference sequence). The CDR3 has 13 residues. J was trimmed by 4 bases and V by 8 bases; bases with no gene match: 5.